This is a list of T cell receptor beta chains from one sample in a study of cytomegalovirus exposure and HLA in healthy donors. Method: immunoSEQ multiplex PCR; TCRdb's copy keeps in-frame clones and lacks some. The table shows more than 150,000 clones, with less than 90% occurring only once. The sequencing input was PBMCs. These receptors all stem from a boy aged 2 to 9 in good health and CMV-seronegative. CDR3s include the opening cysteine and the closing phenylalanine or tryptophan.

>TRBV7-3
CASSLSSGLAYEQYF
>TRBV28
CASSNRGRNQPQHF
>TRBV5-6
CASSGGQAYSYEQYF
>TRBV13
CASSLSLAGNEQYF
>TRBV6-1
CASSEIVTGNQPQHF
>TRBV6-6
CASSPGQRNEKLFF
>TRBV27
CASSSPTGPTGELFF
>TRBV7-6
CASSLAVAGGEQFF
>TRBV7-9
CASSSDRGHLTYEQYF
>TRBV19
CASSPFSTDTQYF
>TRBV5-4
CASSRGLASNEQFF
>TRBV5-1
CASRPETGLSGNTIYF
>TRBV28
CASILRGWASGGSTDTQYF
>TRBV25-1
CASSVTGGYGYTF
>TRBV30
CAWIRQGFDGYTF
>TRBV19
CASSIGLSGNTIYF
>TRBV25-1
CASSPGSRGYTF
>TRBV5-1
CASSLDSLKETQYF
>TRBV5-1
CASRGTSGQETQYF
>TRBV27
CASSTRTGNYGYTF
>TRBV19
CASSMQGASTEAFF
>TRBV19
CASSIAGLPYEQYF
>TRBV5-1
CASSLAGGNRNIQYF
>TRBV4-1
CASSQAGQGYEKLFF
>TRBV5-1
CASSLAGTSGSYEQYF
>TRBV28
CASSSLAGIVYEQYF